Presented here are 21 T cell receptor beta chains from one specimen sequenced in a study of T cell changes during pregnancy in multiple sclerosis. Profiled with immunoSEQ multiplex PCR; TCRdb holds only in-frame clones, not every one. The sample contains over 35,000 clones, roughly nine tenths of which appear only once. This material consisted of CD4+ T cells from peripheral blood mononuclear cells, taken after pregnancy. These receptor sequences come from a female donor with multiple sclerosis, enrolled in a pregnancy study.

This chain connects TRBV6-1 to TRBJ2-7; 9 bases agree with TRBD2. Looked up from germline, CDR1 is MNHNS and CDR2 is SASEGT. Trimming took 7 bases from V and 10 from J; bases not matched to a gene: 8. The CDR3 is 12 residues long. Here the CDR3 reads CASTVGLARQYF. CDR3 bases: TGTGCCAGCACCGTTGGACTAGCGCGACAGTACTTC.

This chain joins TRBV5-1 and TRBJ2-1, with 14 bases aligning to TRBD2. The J segment lost 7 bases and the V segment lost 0 bases, leaving 0 bases of the junction unmatched. Germline V gene data show CDR1 as SGHRS and CDR2 as YFSETQ. The CDR3 contains 15 residues. The CDR3 DNA reads as TGCGCCAGCAGCTTGGGACTAGCGGGGGGGAATGAGCAGTTCTTC. Residues: CASSLGLAGGNEQFF.

The chain joins TRBV28 to TRBJ1-2; D gene ambiguous. V dropped 2 bases and J dropped 2 bases, with 15 bases sitting between them. The germline V gene has CDR1 MDHEN and CDR2 SYDVKM. This CDR3 comprises 16 residues. The CDR3 here is CASSLGPGSTNYGYTF. The CDR3, as DNA: TGTGCCAGCAGTTTAGGGCCGGGGTCAACCAACTATGGCTACACCTTC.

In nucleotides, the CDR3 is TGTGCCAGCACCAGCTCCTACGAGCAGTACTTC. Its translation: CASTSSYEQYF. The rearrangement uses TRBV2 and TRBJ2-7; D gene uncertain. Germline values: CDR1 SNHLY, CDR2 FYNNEI. The ends were cut back, 7 bases at V and 0 bases at J, with 4 bases in the middle. The CDR3 extends over 11 amino acids.

The J gene is TRBJ1-1, the V gene TRBV5-4; the match to TRBD1 covers 8 bases. Germline values: CDR1 SGHNT, CDR2 YYREEE (reference sequence). CDR3 length equals 15 residues. V lost 4 bases, J lost 3 bases, and 8 bases stayed unmatched. CDR3 sequence (DNA): TGTGCCAGCAGCCGACAGGGGTTTATGGACACTGAAGCTTTCTTT. Its protein is CASSRQGFMDTEAFF. The variable domain in full, with the rest retrieved from reference TRBV5-4 and TRBJ1-1, is ETGVTQSPTHLIKTRGQQVTLRCSSQSGHNTVSWYQQALGQGPQFIFQYYREEENGRGNFPPRFSGLQFPNYSSELNVNALELDDSALYLCASSRQGFMDTEAFFGQGTRLTVV.

The chain recombines TRBV5-1 with TRBJ1-2, with D possibly being TRBD1 (6 bases). The length of the CDR3 is 13 residues. The ends were cut back, 1 base at V and 8 bases at J, with 12 bases in the middle. Per the germline V gene, CDR1 is SGHRS and CDR2 is YFSETQ. The CDR3 nucleotides are TGCGCCAGCAGCTTGACCCCTAGGGGGGGCTACACCTTC. The encoded protein is CASSLTPRGGYTF.

In DNA, the CDR3 is TGTGCCAGCAGACCTAGCGGGGCGGGCCAGGCAGATACGCAGTATTTT. It translates to CASRPSGAGQADTQYF. The chain is built from TRBV5-8 and TRBJ2-3; 9 nucleotides agree with TRBD2. This CDR3 contains 16 residues. V was pared by 5 bases and J by 4 bases, with 11 bases of the junction left unmatched. Germline V lookup: CDR1 SGHTS, CDR2 YDEGEE.

The chain is built from TRBV30 and TRBJ1-5; 9 nucleotides align to TRBD1. The germline CDR1 and CDR2 sequences are GTSNPN and SVGIG (reference sequence). The CDR3 consists of 13 residues. Unmatched junction bases numbered 4, after V lost 5 bases and J lost 5 bases. The CDR3 reads CAWGTGLYQPQHF. CDR3 sequence (DNA): TGTGCCTGGGGGACAGGGTTGTATCAGCCCCAGCATTTT.

The chain links TRBV20-1 to TRBJ1-2; D gene ambiguous. Trimming stripped 6 bases from V and 5 bases from J, with 7 bases between. Looked up from germline, CDR1 is DFQATT and CDR2 is SNEGSKA (reference sequence). The CDR3 is made up of 10 amino acids. As DNA, the CDR3 is TGCAGTGCAGCAAGTTATGGCTACACCTTC. Its protein product is CSAASYGYTF.

This chain uses TRBV4-1 with TRBJ2-3; tentatively, D is TRBD2 (7 bases). The germline V gene has CDR1 MGHRA and CDR2 YSYEKL. The CDR3 sequence is 16 residues long. V gave up 0 bases and J gave up 7 bases, with 17 bases separating them. The CDR3 spells CASSQDDRGGINTQYF. As DNA, the CDR3 is TGCGCCAGCAGCCAAGATGATAGGGGGGGCATTAATACGCAGTATTTT.

The chain combines TRBV7-2 with TRBJ2-7; D possibly corresponds to TRBD1 (6 bases). V lost 2 bases and J 5 bases, leaving 22 bases between the germline ends. The germline gives CDR1 SGHTA, CDR2 FQGNSA. CDR3 length: 17 amino acids. In DNA, the CDR3 is TGTGCCAGCAGCTTAATTGGACAGCGCTCTGCCTCTAACGAGCAGTACTTC. Protein sequence: CASSLIGQRSASNEQYF.

This clone was seen a few times. This chain links TRBV27 with TRBJ1-3; D not certain. The CDR3 has 10 residues. CDR1 is MNHEY, CDR2 SMNVEV, per germline (reference sequence). The CDR3 sequence is CSLQRNTIYF. CDR3 DNA: TGTTCCCTGCAGAGGAACACCATATATTTT.

The CDR3 DNA follows: TGTGCCAGCTCATTCCGACAGGGGGATTACAATGAGCAGTTCTTC. This gives the protein CASSFRQGDYNEQFF. This rearrangement joins TRBV18 to TRBJ2-1; 9 positions match TRBD1. J gave up 4 bases and V 5 bases, and 6 bases lay outside the gene matches. The germline gives CDR1 KGHSH, CDR2 LQKENI. The CDR3 covers 15 residues.

The CDR3 sequence: CASSTGITPGEQYF. DNA for the CDR3: TGTGCCAGCTCTACAGGGATTACCCCCGGTGAGCAGTACTTC. The chain has TRBV18 and TRBJ2-7, with a tentative D call TRBD1 (6 bases). The germline V gene encodes CDR1 KGHSH and CDR2 LQKENI. Trimming shortened V by 6 bases and J by 7 bases, and 19 bases separated the two germline ends. The CDR3 covers 14 residues.

A single count supports this clone. This chain joins TRBV27 and TRBJ1-2, with 11 bases lining up with TRBD1. Germline CDR1 MNHEY, CDR2 SMNVEV (reference sequence). The CDR3 is 15 residues long. Unmatched junction bases numbered 5, after V lost 4 bases and J lost 4 bases. CDR3 in amino acids: CASSSPGQGAYGYTF. CDR3 DNA sequence: TGTGCCAGCAGTTCCCCCGGACAGGGGGCCTATGGCTACACCTTC.

J is TRBJ1-5 and V is TRBV19; a weak D match, TRBD1 (6 bases). V lost 4 bases and J 2 bases, leaving 9 bases between the germline ends. CDR3 length: 14 amino acids. Germline loops: CDR1 LNHDA, CDR2 SQIVND (reference sequence). The CDR3 sequence is CASSKQGGNQPQHF. Here the CDR3 DNA reads TGTGCCAGTAGTAAACAGGGAGGCAATCAGCCCCAGCATTTT.

This chain uses TRBV5-1 with TRBJ2-7; D is possibly TRBD2 (5 bases). CDR1 SGHRS and CDR2 YFSETQ come from the germline V gene. This CDR3 has 14 amino acids. Trimming shortened V by 6 bases and J by 2 bases, and 15 bases separated the two germline ends. The CDR3 sequence is CASTLAAGPYEQYF. The DNA of the CDR3 is TGCGCCAGCACCCTTGCCGCGGGCCCCTACGAGCAGTACTTC.

This chain joins TRBV9 and TRBJ2-3; 9 positions agree with TRBD2. CDR1 is SGDLS, CDR2 YYNGEE, per germline. V was pared by 2 bases and J by 6 bases, with 7 bases of the junction left unmatched. The CDR3 totals 15 residues. The CDR3 sequence is CASSVASGGWDTQYF. In DNA, the CDR3 is TGTGCCAGCAGCGTTGCGAGCGGGGGGTGGGATACGCAGTATTTT.

The gene calls are TRBV4-1 and TRBJ2-3; 14 bases are shared with TRBD2. Germline CDR1 reads MGHRA; CDR2 reads YSYEKL. The CDR3 runs to 15 residues. V was clipped by 4 bases and J by 6 bases; unmatched bases: 3. The CDR3 reads CASSLGLAGADTQYF. CDR3 coding DNA: TGCGCCAGCAGCCTGGGACTAGCGGGGGCGGATACGCAGTATTTT.

The chain has TRBV19 and TRBJ1-2, with TRBD1 identical over 9 bases. CDR3 size: 13 residues. Trimming took 7 bases from V and 5 from J; bases not matched to a gene: 5. Germline V gene sequence: CDR1 LNHDA, CDR2 SQIVND (reference sequence). In DNA, the CDR3 is TGTGCCAGTACTCTGGACAGGGGATATGGCTACACCTTC. This sequence encodes CASTLDRGYGYTF.

This clone was seen only once. The rearrangement links TRBV6-6 to TRBJ2-5; 7 nucleotides line up with TRBD2. The CDR3 covers 13 residues. CDR1 and CDR2 from the germline V gene are MNHNY and SVGAGI (reference sequence). The J segment lost 5 bases and the V segment lost 6 bases, leaving 6 bases of the junction unmatched. This CDR3 reads CASSRGLVETQYF. The CDR3 region has the DNA TGTGCCAGCAGCCGTGGACTAGTTGAGACCCAGTACTTC.